This TCR beta chain is from a study of cytomegalovirus exposure and HLA in healthy donors. For this clone: Its antigen is unknown.

Study-wide findings and caveats: In presence/absence analyses, roughly uniform sequencing depth across donors was assumed. Under in vitro conditions, three CMV-associated chains were confirmed as specific for CMV antigens. The authors listed over 150 TCR beta chains as cytomegalovirus-associated.

The CDR3 has 13 residues. V was clipped by 8 bases and J by 6 bases; unmatched bases: 11. Germline V gene lookup returns CDR1 SQVTM and CDR2 ANQGSEA. Both 60 Vbeta primers and 13 Jbeta primers went into the PCR. The method was immunoSEQ multiplex PCR; TCRdb's version includes in-frame clones alone and lacks a portion of them. The profile covers about 130,000 clones, with 80% to 85% appearing a single time and 1% taken by the ten largest. The clonotype was recovered from a human donor in good health. The sample comprised PBMCs. The chain uses TRBV29-1 and TRBJ1-1; 8 nucleotides align to TRBD1. Here the CDR3 reads CSITRGRVAEAFF. In DNA form, the CDR3 reads TGCAGCATCACCAGGGGGCGAGTTGCTGAAGCTTTCTTT. Combining the CDR3 with reference TRBV29-1 and TRBJ1-1 gives the whole variable domain SAVISQKPSRDICQRGTSLTIQCQVDSQVTMMFWYRQQPGQSLTLIATANQGSEATYESGFVIDKFPISRPNLTFSTLTVSNMSPEDSSIYLCSITRGRVAEAFFGQGTRLTVV.